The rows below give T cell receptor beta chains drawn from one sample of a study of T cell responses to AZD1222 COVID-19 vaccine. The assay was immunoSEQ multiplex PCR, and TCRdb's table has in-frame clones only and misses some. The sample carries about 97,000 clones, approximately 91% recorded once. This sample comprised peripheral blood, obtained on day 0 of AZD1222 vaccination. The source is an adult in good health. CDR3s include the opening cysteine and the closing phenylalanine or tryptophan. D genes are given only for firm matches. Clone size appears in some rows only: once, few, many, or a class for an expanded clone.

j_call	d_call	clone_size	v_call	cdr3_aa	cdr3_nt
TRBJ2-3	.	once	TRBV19	CASSIWKGSDTQYF	TGTGCCAGTAGTATATGGAAAGGGTCAGATACGCAGTATTTT
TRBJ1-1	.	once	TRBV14	CASSERQVVSTEAFF	TGTGCCAGCAGCGAAAGACAGGTCGTAAGCACTGAAGCTTTCTTT
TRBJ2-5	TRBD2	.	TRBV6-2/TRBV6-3	CASSYSTSGPGTQYF	TGTGCCAGCAGTTACTCGACTAGCGGACCTGGGACCCAGTACTTC
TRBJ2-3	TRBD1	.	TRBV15	CATSRDRPSTDTQYF	TGTGCCACCAGCAGGGACAGGCCGAGCACAGATACGCAGTATTTT
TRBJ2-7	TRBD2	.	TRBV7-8	CASSASGGTIEQYF	TGTGCCAGCAGCGCTAGCGGGGGGACCATCGAGCAGTACTTC
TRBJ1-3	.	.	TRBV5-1	CASSLAGTGNTIYF	TGCGCCAGCAGCTTGGCCGGGACAGGAAACACCATATATTTT
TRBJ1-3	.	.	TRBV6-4	CASSDSGIPGNTIYF	TGTGCCAGCAGTGACTCGGGGATTCCTGGAAACACCATATATTTT
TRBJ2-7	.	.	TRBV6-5	CASSYTGTYEQYF	TGTGCCAGCAGTTACACGGGAACCTACGAGCAGTACTTC
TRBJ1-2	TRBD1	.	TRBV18	CASAPGQGVEGYTF	TGTGCCAGCGCTCCGGGACAGGGTGTAGAAGGCTACACCTTC
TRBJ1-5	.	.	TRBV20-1	CSASKVGQPQHF	TGCAGTGCTAGTAAGGTTGGACAGCCCCAGCATTTT
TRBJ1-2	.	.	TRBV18	CASSPVGRSYGYTF	TGTGCCAGCTCACCGGTCGGCAGGTCCTATGGCTACACCTTC
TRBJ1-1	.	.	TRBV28	CAERGQRNTEAFF	TGTGCCGAGAGAGGACAAAGGAACACTGAAGCTTTCTTT
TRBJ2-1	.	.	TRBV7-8	CASSLQGGHYNEQFF	TGTGCCAGCAGCTTGCAGGGGGGACACTACAATGAGCAGTTCTTC
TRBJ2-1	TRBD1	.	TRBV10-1	CASSEGTGNEQFF	TGCGCCAGCAGTGAGGGGACAGGTAATGAGCAGTTCTTC
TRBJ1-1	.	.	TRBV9	CASSVGRVGTEAFF	TGTGCCAGCAGCGTAGGCAGGGTGGGGACTGAAGCTTTCTTT
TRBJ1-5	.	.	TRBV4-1	CASSQSGLLNQPQHF	TGCGCCAGCAGCCAATCAGGACTTCTCAATCAGCCCCAGCATTTT
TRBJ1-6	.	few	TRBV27	CATRGGYNSPLHF	TGTGCCACCAGGGGCGGGTATAATTCACCCCTCCACTTT
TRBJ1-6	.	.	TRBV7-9	CASSQAGYNSPLHF	TGTGCCAGCAGCCAAGCCGGTTATAATTCACCCCTCCACTTT
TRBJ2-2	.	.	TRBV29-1	CSVEDPGHPTGELFF	TGCAGCGTTGAAGACCCGGGACATCCCACCGGGGAGCTGTTTTTT
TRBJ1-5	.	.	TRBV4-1	CASSQVGDNQPQHF	TGCGCCAGCAGCCAAGTGGGTGACAATCAGCCCCAGCATTTT
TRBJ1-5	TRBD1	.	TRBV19	CASSPQGAGQPQHF	TGTGCCAGTAGTCCCCAGGGGGCGGGTCAGCCCCAGCATTTT
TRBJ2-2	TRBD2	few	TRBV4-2	CASSQGGIAGNTGELFF	TGTGCCAGCAGCCAAGGGGGAATAGCGGGGAACACCGGGGAGCTGTTTTTT
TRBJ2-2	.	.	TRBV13	CASVLRASGIPGELFF	TGTGCCAGCGTCCTAAGAGCATCGGGTATTCCCGGGGAGCTGTTTTTT
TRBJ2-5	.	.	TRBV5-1	CASSLGVYQETQYF	TGCGCCAGCAGCTTGGGAGTGTACCAAGAGACCCAGTACTTC
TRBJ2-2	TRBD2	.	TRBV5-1	CASSLTSGVTGELFF	TGCGCCAGCAGCTTGACTAGCGGGGTTACCGGGGAGCTGTTTTTT
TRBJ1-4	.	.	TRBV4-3	CASSQDWSGQGEKLFF	TGCGCCAGCAGCCAAGATTGGTCGGGGCAAGGAGAAAAACTGTTTTTT
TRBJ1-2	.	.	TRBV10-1	CASTRGGYTF	TGCGCCAGCACTAGGGGAGGCTACACCTTC
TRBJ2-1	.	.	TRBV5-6	CASSLRDRRPYNEQFF	TGTGCCAGCAGCTTGAGGGATCGGCGCCCCTACAATGAGCAGTTCTTC
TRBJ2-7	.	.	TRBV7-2	CASSSGPSYEQYF	TGTGCCAGCAGCTCCGGGCCCTCCTACGAGCAGTACTTC
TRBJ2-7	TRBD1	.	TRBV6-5	CASSYGTGLSSYEQYF	TGTGCCAGCAGTTACGGGACAGGACTGAGCTCCTACGAGCAGTACTTC
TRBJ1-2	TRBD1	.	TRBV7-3	CASSSAGTVYGYTF	TGTGCCAGCAGCTCCGCCGGGACAGTCTATGGCTACACCTTC
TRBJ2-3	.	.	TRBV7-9	CASSLGGDPSTDTQYF	TGTGCCAGCAGCTTAGGTGGCGATCCTAGCACAGATACGCAGTATTTT
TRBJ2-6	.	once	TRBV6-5	CASRAGANVLTF	TGTGCCAGCAGGGCTGGGGCCAACGTCCTGACTTTC
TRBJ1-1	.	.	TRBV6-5	CASRPQGAVEAFF	TGTGCCAGCAGGCCCCAAGGCGCGGTTGAAGCTTTCTTT
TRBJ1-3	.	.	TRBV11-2	CASRDQGSGNTIYF	TGTGCCAGCAGGGATCAGGGATCTGGAAACACCATATATTTT
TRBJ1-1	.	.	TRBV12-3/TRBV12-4	CASRRQVGEAFF	TGTGCCAGCAGACGACAGGTGGGTGAAGCTTTCTTT
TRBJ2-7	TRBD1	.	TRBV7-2	CASSPPGGSYEQYF	TGTGCCAGCAGCCCTCCAGGGGGCTCCTACGAGCAGTACTTC
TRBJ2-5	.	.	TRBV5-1	CASSLVVGGAGKTQYF	TGCGCCAGCAGCTTGGTGGTAGGGGGCGCGGGAAAGACCCAGTACTTC
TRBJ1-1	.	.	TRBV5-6	CASSNKGNTEAFF	TGTGCCAGCAGCAACAAGGGAAACACTGAAGCTTTCTTT
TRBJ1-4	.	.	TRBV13	CASSPGTHEKLFF	TGTGCCAGCAGCCCTGGGACGCACGAAAAACTGTTTTTT
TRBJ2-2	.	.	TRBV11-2	CASSLNRQGVTNTGELFF	TGTGCCAGCAGCCTAAACCGCCAGGGCGTAACGAACACCGGGGAGCTGTTTTTT
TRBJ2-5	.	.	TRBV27	CASSPALQGGETQYF	TGTGCCAGCAGCCCAGCACTCCAGGGAGGCGAGACCCAGTACTTC
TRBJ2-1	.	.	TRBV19	CASSIYGNEQFF	TGTGCCAGTAGTATTTATGGCAATGAGCAGTTCTTC
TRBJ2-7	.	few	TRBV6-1	CASSEGGYEQYF	TGTGCCAGCAGTGAAGGGGGCTACGAGCAGTACTTC